The entry below describes one TCR beta chain. This sample was included in a study of blood T cell repertoires in COVID-19. Original data processing: Amplification of reference gene primers was used by the study to estimate nucleated cell counts. Produced via immunoSEQ multiplex PCR; TCRdb's table is partial and in-frame only. V and J calls and clone size are copied from that table; D and trimming were computed from the DNA. Of nearly 350,000 clones in the sample, around 91% were seen once. CDR1 is KGHSH and CDR2 is LQKENI in the germline V gene. Unmatched junction bases numbered 6, after V lost 3 bases and J lost 7 bases. The CDR3 runs to 15 residues.

The sample consisted of peripheral blood. The TCR originated in a woman under 30 who had recovered from COVID-19. The J gene is TRBJ1-4, the V gene TRBV18; 9 positions match TRBD1. The CDR3 here is CASSPTGQGTEKLFF. As DNA, the CDR3 is TGTGCCAGCTCACCTACCGGACAGGGGACTGAAAAACTGTTTTTT.